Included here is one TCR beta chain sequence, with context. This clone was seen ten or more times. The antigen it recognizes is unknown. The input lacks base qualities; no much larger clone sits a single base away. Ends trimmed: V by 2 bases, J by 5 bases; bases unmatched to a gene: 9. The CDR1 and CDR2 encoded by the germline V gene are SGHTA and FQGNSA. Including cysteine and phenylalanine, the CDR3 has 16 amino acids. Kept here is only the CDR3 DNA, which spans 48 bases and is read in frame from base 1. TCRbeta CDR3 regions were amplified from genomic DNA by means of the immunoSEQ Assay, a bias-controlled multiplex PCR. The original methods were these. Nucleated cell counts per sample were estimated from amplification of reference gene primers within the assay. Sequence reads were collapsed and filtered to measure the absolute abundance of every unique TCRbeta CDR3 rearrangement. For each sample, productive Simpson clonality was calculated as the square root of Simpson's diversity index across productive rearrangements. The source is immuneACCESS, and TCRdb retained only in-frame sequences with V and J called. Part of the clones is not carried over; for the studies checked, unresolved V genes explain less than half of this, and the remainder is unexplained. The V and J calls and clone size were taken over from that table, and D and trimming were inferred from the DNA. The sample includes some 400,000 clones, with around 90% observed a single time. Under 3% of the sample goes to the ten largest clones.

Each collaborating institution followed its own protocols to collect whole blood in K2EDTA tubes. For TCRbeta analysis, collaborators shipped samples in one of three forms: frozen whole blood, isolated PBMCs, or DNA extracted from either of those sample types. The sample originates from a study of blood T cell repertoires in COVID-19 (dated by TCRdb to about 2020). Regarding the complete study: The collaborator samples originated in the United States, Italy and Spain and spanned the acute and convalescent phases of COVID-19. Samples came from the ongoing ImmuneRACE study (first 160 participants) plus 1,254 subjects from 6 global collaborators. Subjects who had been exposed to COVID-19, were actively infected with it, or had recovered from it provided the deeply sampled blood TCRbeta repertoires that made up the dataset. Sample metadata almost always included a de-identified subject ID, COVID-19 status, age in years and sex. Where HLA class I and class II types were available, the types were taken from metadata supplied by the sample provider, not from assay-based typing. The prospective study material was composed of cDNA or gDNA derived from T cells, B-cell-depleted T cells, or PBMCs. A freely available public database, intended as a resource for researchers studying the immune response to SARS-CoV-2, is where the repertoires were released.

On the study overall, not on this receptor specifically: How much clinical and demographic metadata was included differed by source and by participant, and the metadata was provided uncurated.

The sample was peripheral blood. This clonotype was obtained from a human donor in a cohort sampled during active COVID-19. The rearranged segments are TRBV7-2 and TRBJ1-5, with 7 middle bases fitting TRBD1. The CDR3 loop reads CASSLMLGQSDQPQHF. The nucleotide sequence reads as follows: TGTGCCAGCAGCTTAATGTTGGGACAGTCGGATCAGCCCCAGCATTTT.